The source of this T cell receptor beta chain is a study of blood T cell repertoires in COVID-19. Assay used: immunoSEQ multiplex PCR; TCRdb lists only in-frame clones, some missing. The data hold tens of thousands of clones, with approximately 80% observed a single time. V shed 6 bases and J 5 bases; nucleotides not matched to a gene: 5. CDR1 and CDR2 (germline): MNHEY, SVGAGI. The CDR3 runs to 15 residues. By its share, this clone is medium-sized. The Seattle patients, enrolled during active infection, were followed longitudinally. The sample was peripheral blood. The source of this sequence is a man in his 60s with COVID-19, enrolled during active disease. This chain joins TRBV6-5 and TRBJ2-1, with TRBD2 matching 12 bases. CDR3 loop: CASRAGTSGHNEQFF. DNA of the CDR3: TGTGCCAGCAGAGCCGGGACTAGCGGGCACAATGAGCAGTTCTTC.